The 24 T cell receptor beta chains below all came from one sample that was sequenced in a study of naive and memory T cell subsets. Amplification of ligated cDNA took four PCR rounds with SP2 and nested alpha and beta constant primers. MiXCR, run by TCRdb on the 5' RACE reads, gives a single entry per CDR3 protein. The table shows 58,000 or so distinct CDR3 sequences, with around 8% occurring only once. TCR cDNA received a 3' ligated oligonucleotide that carried a UMI. All receptors derive from a female donor in good health.

The chain couples TRBV27 to TRBJ1-5; 7 positions match TRBD1. CDR3 length: 22 amino acids. In germline, CDR1 is MNHEY, CDR2 SMNVEV (reference sequence). The trim removed 5 bases at V and 3 bases at J, leaving 28 bases unmatched. CDR3: CASSRWVGAGQGGDIDNQPQHF. The CDR3 coding sequence is TGTGCCAGCAGTCGTTGGGTAGGGGCGGGGCAGGGGGGAGACATTGACAATCAGCCCCAGCATTTT.

This clonotype was counted a few times. The junction departs from germline at one end; a sequencing error may be responsible. The chain is built from TRBV20-1 and TRBJ1-2; D unclear. CDR1 is DFQATT and CDR2 is SNEGSKA in the germline V gene (reference sequence). This CDR3 comprises 12 residues. The CDR3 loop reads CSAPRRTYGDTF. CDR3 sequence (DNA): TGCAGTGCTCCCAGGAGAACGTATGGCGACACCTTC.

This clonotype occurred many times. The chain combines TRBV20-1 with TRBJ2-5; D may be TRBD2 (6 bases). The CDR3 is 14 residues long. Trimming stripped 6 bases from V and 4 bases from J, with 18 bases between. Germline V lookup: CDR1 DFQATT, CDR2 SNEGSKA (reference sequence). Written as DNA, the CDR3 is TGCAGTGCAAAACAAGGCCGGGGGTCAGAGACCCAGTACTTC. Protein: CSAKQGRGSETQYF.

This clonotype was recorded a few times. The chain has TRBV7-8 and TRBJ2-7; the D gene could be TRBD1 or TRBD2 (5 bases each). In germline, CDR1 is SGHVS, CDR2 FQNEAQ. This CDR3 has 13 amino acids. The V gene lost 1 base and the J gene lost 7 bases, with 11 bases spanning the gap. CDR3 sequence (DNA): TGTGCCAGCAGCTTAGGAACGGGGCTTGAGCAGTACTTC. This encodes CASSLGTGLEQYF. Full variable domain (remainder filled in from reference TRBV7-8 and TRBJ2-7): GAGVSQSPRYKVAKRGQDVALRCDPISGHVSLFWYQQALGQGPEFLTYFQNEAQLDKSGLPSDRFFAERPEGSVSTLKIQRTQQEDSAVYLCASSLGTGLEQYFGPGTRLTVT.

At least ten counts were recorded for this clonotype. The chain is built from TRBV4-2 and TRBJ2-1; D is tentatively TRBD1 or TRBD2 (5 bases each). V lost 6 bases to trimming and J lost 7 bases, with 16 bases between them. The CDR3 loop spans 14 amino acids. CDR1 LGHNA and CDR2 YNFKEQ come from the germline V gene. CDR3 sequence reads: CASSGGRGPNEQFF. The DNA of the CDR3 is TGTGCCAGCAGTGGGGGTAGGGGACCAAATGAGCAGTTCTTC.

In its sample, this clonotype was seen a few times. The CDR3 bases are TGTGCCAGCAGCCAAGCGTCGGCGGCCGACTCCTTCACCGGGGAGCTGTTTTTT. Translation gives CASSQASAADSFTGELFF. The gene calls are TRBV4-2 and TRBJ2-2; D is undetermined. The CDR3 is made up of 18 amino acids. The germline CDR1 and CDR2 sequences are LGHNA and YNFKEQ. The ends were cut back, 1 base at V and 4 bases at J, with 19 bases in the middle.

There are a few counts of this clonotype. The CDR3 DNA reads TGTGCCAGCAGACTCGGCCCCTCTGGAAACACCATATATTTT. It codes for CASRLGPSGNTIYF. V is TRBV7-9 and J is TRBJ1-3; no firm D call. From germline, CDR1 is SEHNR and CDR2 FQNEAQ (reference sequence). V shed 6 bases and J shed 0 bases, with 9 bases lying between them. The length of the CDR3 is 14 residues.

A note on this clonotype: A much larger clone lies one base from this, so it may be a read error. The chain uses TRBV7-6 and TRBJ2-2; 7 positions match TRBD2. The trim removed 3 bases at V and 7 bases at J, leaving 11 bases unmatched. CDR3 size: 16 residues. Germline CDR1 reads SGHVS; CDR2 reads FNYEAQ. CDR3 loop: CASSFTMGEGIGELFF. The CDR3, as DNA: TGTGCCAGCAGCTTTACGATGGGGGAGGGGATCGGGGAGCTGTTTTTT.

There are a few counts of this clonotype. This chain links TRBV18 with TRBJ2-1; D is ambiguous. The V gene lost 3 bases and the J gene lost 8 bases, with 11 bases spanning the gap. Germline lookup yields CDR1 KGHSH and CDR2 LQKENI. This CDR3 spans 13 amino acids. The CDR3 protein is CASSPGLGDEQFF. The CDR3 coding sequence is TGTGCCAGCTCACCCGGATTAGGCGATGAGCAGTTCTTC. Combining the CDR3 with reference TRBV18 and TRBJ2-1 gives the whole variable domain NAGVMQNPRHLVRRRGQEARLRCSPMKGHSHVYWYRQLPEEGLKFMVYLQKENIIDESGMPKERFSAEFPKEGPSILRIQQVVRGDSAAYFCASSPGLGDEQFFGPGTRLTVL.

V is TRBV12-3 or TRBV12-4 and J is TRBJ2-2; D remains ambiguous. Trimming removed 2 bases at V and 5 bases at J, with 9 bases between. The CDR3 has 14 residues. For the CDR3, the DNA is TGTGCCAGCAGTTTAAATTTCGGGACCGGGGAGCTGTTTTTT. Protein sequence: CASSLNFGTGELFF.

Notes on this clonotype: This may be a read error: a much more frequent sequence differs by one nucleotide. The chain links TRBV27 to TRBJ1-4, with D tentatively TRBD1 (6 bases). The CDR3 is made up of 15 amino acids. Germline-derived CDR1 and CDR2 are MNHEY and SMNVEV (reference sequence). V lost 5 bases and J lost 7, with 17 bases in between. The CDR3 is CASSPISGGGEKLFF. The CDR3 nucleotides read TGTGCCAGCAGTCCCATCTCGGGAGGGGGTGAAAAACTGTTTTTT.

The rearrangement links TRBV19 to TRBJ2-1; 7 nucleotides align to TRBD1. V shed 7 bases, J shed 7 bases, and the junction held 4 bases outside the gene matches. Germline loops: CDR1 LNHDA, CDR2 SQIVND (reference sequence). The CDR3 totals 12 residues. This CDR3 reads CASKGGPNEQFF. In DNA, the CDR3 is TGTGCCAGTAAAGGGGGCCCGAATGAGCAGTTCTTC. The full variable domain, completed using reference TRBV19 and TRBJ2-1, is DGGITQSPKYLFRKEGQNVTLSCEQNLNHDAMYWYRQDPGQGLRLIYYSQIVNDFQKGDIAEGYSVSREKKESFPLTVTSAQKNPTAFYLCASKGGPNEQFFGPGTRLTVL.

V and J are TRBV12-3 or TRBV12-4 and TRBJ2-7; 9 bases match TRBD1. CDR3 size: 15 residues. The trim removed 3 bases at V and 0 bases at J, leaving 3 bases unmatched. CDR3 nucleotide sequence: TGTGCCAGCAGTTTCCAGACAGGGGGCTCCTACGAGCAGTACTTC. This translates into CASSFQTGGSYEQYF.

At least ten counts were recorded for this clonotype. The J gene is TRBJ1-1, the V gene TRBV28, with 10 bases identical to TRBD1. V lost 2 bases, J lost 4 bases, and 4 bases stayed unmatched. The length of the CDR3 is 15 residues. The V gene's germline CDR1 is MDHEN and CDR2 SYDVKM. CDR3 in amino acids: CASSLEGQGSTEAFF. For the CDR3, the DNA is TGTGCCAGCAGTTTAGAGGGACAGGGGTCCACTGAAGCTTTCTTT.

This chain uses TRBV30 with TRBJ1-1; 10 nucleotides agree with TRBD1. With V trimmed by 0 bases and J by 5 bases, 6 bases remained unmatched. The germline gives CDR1 GTSNPN, CDR2 SVGIG (reference sequence). CDR3 length equals 15 residues. CDR3 amino acids: CAWSVPGQGRTEAFF. CDR3 sequence (DNA): TGTGCCTGGAGTGTCCCGGGACAGGGGAGGACTGAAGCTTTCTTT.

This clonotype was counted ten times or more. This chain connects TRBV5-6 to TRBJ2-7; possible D gene TRBD1, 5 bases. The V gene's germline CDR1 is SGHDT and CDR2 YYEEEE. CDR3 length: 16 amino acids. Trimming pared 0 bases from V and 6 bases from J, leaving 19 bases between. The CDR3 nucleotides are TGTGCCAGCAGCTTGGTAGGGGCGAGGTTTCTGAGCGAGCAGTACTTC. It specifies CASSLVGARFLSEQYF.

This clonotype was detected only a few times. V gene TRBV19 combines with J gene TRBJ2-3; possibly TRBD1 for D (5 bases). CDR3 size: 15 residues. Trimming stripped 7 bases from V and 1 base from J, with 15 bases between. Germline-derived CDR1 and CDR2 are LNHDA and SQIVND (reference sequence). In nucleotides, the CDR3 is TGTGCCAGTATGCCACTGGGGCATCGCACAGATACGCAGTATTTT. Residues: CASMPLGHRTDTQYF.

This clonotype was recorded at least ten times. The chain has TRBV2 and TRBJ1-5, with 7 bases matching TRBD1. This CDR3 has 14 amino acids. CDR1 SNHLY and CDR2 FYNNEI come from the germline V gene. V trimming: 6 bases; J trimming: 2 bases; junction bases outside the gene matches: 4. CDR3 amino acids: CASRPDRGNQPQHF. The CDR3 DNA follows: TGTGCCAGCAGGCCCGACAGGGGCAATCAGCCCCAGCATTTT.

This clonotype was detected only a few times. The genes are TRBV11-2 and TRBJ1-1; no reliable D call. Deletions cut 0 bases from V and 2 bases from J, with 7 bases between. Germline lookup yields CDR1 SGHAT and CDR2 FQNNGV. This CDR3 contains 14 residues. CDR3 region: CASSLEAANTEAFF. The CDR3 DNA sequence: TGTGCCAGCAGCTTAGAGGCAGCTAACACTGAAGCTTTCTTT.

This clonotype was found a few times. The V gene is TRBV28, the J gene TRBJ1-5, with D maybe TRBD1 (5 bases). Germline V CDR1 and CDR2: MDHEN, SYDVKM. This CDR3 spans 12 amino acids. The V and J ends lost 9 bases and 7 bases respectively, with 13 bases between them. The DNA of the CDR3 is TGTGCCAGTTGGGGAGGGGTGCAGCCCCAGCATTTT. It translates to CASWGGVQPQHF.

This clonotype was found many times. The J gene is TRBJ1-1, the V gene TRBV18; 7 bases fit TRBD1. The trim removed 4 bases at V and 0 bases at J, leaving 2 bases unmatched. The CDR3 runs to 14 residues. CDR1 is KGHSH, CDR2 LQKENI, per germline. The CDR3 reads CASSRDSVNTEAFF. DNA for the CDR3: TGTGCCAGCTCACGGGACAGTGTGAACACTGAAGCTTTCTTT. The full variable domain, with the rest looked up from reference TRBV18 and TRBJ1-1, is NAGVMQNPRHLVRRRGQEARLRCSPMKGHSHVYWYRQLPEEGLKFMVYLQKENIIDESGMPKERFSAEFPKEGPSILRIQQVVRGDSAAYFCASSRDSVNTEAFFGQGTRLTVV.

This clonotype was seen a few times. Compared with germline, one end of the junction differs, possibly owing to a read error. The chain uses TRBV20-1 and TRBJ1-2, with D perhaps TRBD1 (6 bases). Germline V CDR1 and CDR2: DFQATT, SNEGSKA (reference sequence). This CDR3 is built from 15 residues. The CDR3: CSARDTQGSDYGDTF. Written as DNA, the CDR3 is TGCAGTGCTAGAGATACCCAGGGGAGTGACTATGGCGACACCTTC.

This chain uses TRBV2 with TRBJ2-5, with 8 bases matching TRBD2. This CDR3 contains 15 residues. After removal of 4 bases from V and 2 bases from J, the junction contained 6 bases not matched to a gene. Germline V gives CDR1 SNHLY, CDR2 FYNNEI. The CDR3 DNA reads as TGTGCCAGCAGTGTAACGGGGGGGCGTCAAGAGACCCAGTACTTC. Its protein product is CASSVTGGRQETQYF.

J is TRBJ1-1 and V is TRBV6-2 or TRBV6-3; D ambiguous. This CDR3 is 13 amino acids long. Trimming pared 10 bases from V and 1 base from J, leaving 13 bases between. Germline CDR1 and CDR2: MNHEY and SVGEGT. CDR3 protein: CATLGRTNTEAFF. Written as DNA, the CDR3 is TGTGCCACCCTCGGACGGACGAACACTGAAGCTTTCTTT.